Listed here are 13 T cell receptor beta chains from one sample, sequenced in a study of shared clonotypes between healthy human individuals. This table comes from immunoSEQ multiplex PCR, and its TCRdb copy is limited to in-frame clones, with some not included. The table records around 2.1 million clones, roughly 95% of them present only once. The sequencing input was naive CD4+ T cells sorted from blood. Subset of the sample: CD45RA+ positively selected. These receptor sequences come from a young man in good health.

The chain is built from TRBV11-3 and TRBJ2-5, with unresolved D. The CDR3 is 13 amino acids. The V and J ends lost 2 bases and 1 base respectively, with 5 bases between them. CDR1 SGHNT and CDR2 YENEEA come from the germline V gene. In DNA form, the CDR3 reads TGTGCCAGCAGCTTACACAGCCAAGAGACCCAGTACTTC. Protein sequence: CASSLHSQETQYF.

The genes are TRBV2 and TRBJ2-3; tentatively, D is TRBD2 (6 bases). Germline V gene data show CDR1 as SNHLY and CDR2 as FYNNEI. The CDR3 is 15 amino acids. Trimming stripped 5 bases from V and 4 bases from J, with 16 bases between. The CDR3 bases are TGTGCCAGCAGTTACCGGGACTCCCCAGCAGATACGCAGTATTTT. It is translated as CASSYRDSPADTQYF.

V usage is TRBV5-1 and J usage is TRBJ2-3; D uncertain. Germline CDR1 and CDR2: SGHRS and YFSETQ. This CDR3 is 12 amino acids long. Trimming removed 6 bases at V and 5 bases at J, with 10 bases between. The CDR3 nucleotides are TGCGCCAGCACGGACGCTGTAGATACGCAGTATTTT. This gives the protein CASTDAVDTQYF.

The chain joins TRBV10-3 to TRBJ1-4; D is perhaps TRBD1 (5 bases). The CDR3 loop spans 14 amino acids. The V end was cut by 4 bases, the J end by 6 bases, with 12 bases between. CDR1 is ENHRY, CDR2 SYGVKD, per germline. In DNA, the CDR3 is TGTGCCATCAGTGCGAGGGACGTTGATGAAAAACTGTTTTTT. Encoded protein: CAISARDVDEKLFF.

The chain carries TRBV27 and TRBJ2-7, with D maybe TRBD2 (5 bases). Deletions cut 0 bases from V and 0 bases from J, with 12 bases between. The CDR3 length is 16 residues. Germline V lookup: CDR1 MNHEY, CDR2 SMNVEV (reference sequence). The CDR3 sequence is CASSLSNQRNSYEQYF. The CDR3 DNA is TGTGCCAGCAGTTTATCGAACCAGCGGAACTCCTACGAGCAGTACTTC.

A remark on this clone: Other DNA sequences from this sample encode an identical CDR3 as well. The chain employs TRBV2 and TRBJ2-1; TRBD1 matches 10 bases. This CDR3 is 15 amino acids long. V was pared by 6 bases and J by 1 base, with 3 bases of the junction left unmatched. CDR1 is SNHLY and CDR2 is FYNNEI in the germline V gene. CDR3: CASRGDRGSYNEQFF. CDR3 DNA: TGTGCCAGCAGGGGGGACAGGGGATCCTACAATGAGCAGTTCTTC.

This sequence joins TRBV10-3 and TRBJ2-5, with 7 positions matching TRBD2. The CDR3 is 15 amino acids. CDR1 ENHRY and CDR2 SYGVKD come from the germline V gene. V dropped 4 bases and J dropped 11; count of bases not matched to a gene: 16. As DNA, the CDR3 is TGTGCCATCAGTGGCGGGGCTAGCGGTAGTCTCTGGCAGTACTTC. As protein: CAISGGASGSLWQYF.

The V call is TRBV18, the J call TRBJ2-1, with D maybe TRBD1 (6 bases). V lost 3 bases, J lost 1 base, and 10 bases lay in between. This CDR3 is 15 amino acids long. CDR1 is KGHSH and CDR2 is LQKENI in the germline V gene. The CDR3 coding sequence is TGTGCCAGCTCACCCGACAGGCTTTCCTACAATGAGCAGTTCTTC. Translating it yields CASSPDRLSYNEQFF.

The chain has TRBV6-1 and TRBJ1-4; TRBD1 aligns across 7 bases. The CDR3 is 15 amino acids. The germline CDR1 and CDR2 sequences are MNHNS and SASEGT. Trimming removed 3 bases from V and 2 bases from J; junction bases left unmatched: 3. CDR3 amino acids: CASSDAGQTNEKLFF. The CDR3 DNA reads as TGTGCCAGCAGTGACGCGGGACAGACTAATGAAAAACTGTTTTTT.

V usage is TRBV5-1 and J usage is TRBJ2-3; tentatively, D is TRBD2 (6 bases). Germline lookup yields CDR1 SGHRS and CDR2 YFSETQ. Trimming removed 0 bases at V and 11 bases at J, with 10 bases between. The CDR3 runs 12 residues. The CDR3 protein is CASSLEAGRQYF. CDR3 DNA: TGCGCCAGCAGCTTGGAGGCGGGGAGGCAGTATTTT. Supplemented by reference TRBV5-1 and TRBJ2-3, the full variable domain reads KAGVTQTPRYLIKTRGQQVTLSCSPISGHRSVSWYQQTPGQGLQFLFEYFSETQRNKGNFPGRFSGRQFSNSRSEMNVSTLELGDSALYLCASSLEAGRQYFGPGTRLTVL.

The chain recombines TRBV2 with TRBJ1-5; TRBD1 might be the D (5 bases). The CDR3 loop spans 17 amino acids. Germline V lookup: CDR1 SNHLY, CDR2 FYNNEI. V gave up 0 bases and J gave up 1 base, with 13 bases separating them. The chain's CDR3 is CASSEALGGRSNQPQHF. For the CDR3, the DNA is TGTGCCAGCAGTGAAGCTCTGGGGGGAAGGAGCAATCAGCCCCAGCATTTT.

The chain uses TRBV5-1 and TRBJ2-1; TRBD1 aligns across 8 bases. Germline loops: CDR1 SGHRS, CDR2 YFSETQ. V shed 0 bases and J 7 bases; nucleotides not matched to a gene: 6. There are 15 residues in the CDR3. CDR3 DNA: TGCGCCAGCAGCTTGGAGTCAGGGGGCAAGAATGAGCAGTTCTTC. As protein: CASSLESGGKNEQFF.

V and J are TRBV28 and TRBJ1-2, with D unresolved. Trimming pared 1 base from V and 0 bases from J, leaving 12 bases between. Germline CDR1 is MDHEN and CDR2 is SYDVKM. This CDR3 has 16 amino acids. Here the CDR3 DNA reads TGTGCCAGCAGTTTATCCGGACGGATAGCTAACTATGGCTACACCTTC. This gives the protein CASSLSGRIANYGYTF.